The entry below gives a single T cell receptor beta chain sequence along with its context. The sample comes from a study of control samples from healthy donors and cancer patients. Here immunoSEQ multiplex PCR was the method, and the copy in TCRdb shows in-frame clones only, minus some. The table shows 25,000 to 30,000 clones, with 85% occurring only once. CDR3 size: 17 residues. From germline, CDR1 is SGHKS and CDR2 YYEKEE (reference sequence). V shed 1 base, J shed 2 bases, and the junction held 3 bases outside the gene matches. The sequence was collected from a woman aged 55-69 years with head and neck cancer. The genes are TRBV5-5 and TRBJ2-2; 12 bases map to TRBD2. The material sequenced was PBMCs. CDR3 protein: CASSLRLAGVNTGELFF. DNA for the CDR3: TGTGCCAGCAGCTTGCGACTAGCGGGAGTAAACACCGGGGAGCTGTTTTTT.